These 19 T cell receptor beta chains were all obtained from the same sample, sequenced in a study of CD8+ T cells in alopecia areata. Once RNA had been extracted, it was reverse transcribed into cDNA to act as the sequencing template. The data were produced by immunoSEQ multiplex PCR, yet TCRdb's version contains in-frame clones alone and is incomplete. The table includes some 190,000 clones, more than 60% detected once. The treatment here: oral pan-JAK inhibitor, 5-10 mg twice daily. Sequencing used CD4+ T cells sorted from blood, obtained at approximately week 45, from a patient treated with tofacitinib. These receptors were collected from a human donor with alopecia areata.

This clone was counted a few times. The gene calls are TRBV5-1 and TRBJ2-7, with TRBD1 matching over 7 bases. The V gene's germline CDR1 is SGHRS and CDR2 YFSETQ. After removal of 4 bases from V and 3 bases from J, the junction contained 7 bases not matched to a gene. This CDR3 has 14 residues. CDR3 sequence (DNA): TGCGCCAGCAGCCCCGGGACAGACCTCTACGAGCAGTACTTC. This translates into CASSPGTDLYEQYF.

The chain recombines TRBV25-1 with TRBJ2-3; D ambiguous. The germline gives CDR1 MGHDK, CDR2 SYGVNS. The CDR3 length is 11 residues. V lost 4 bases to trimming and J lost 7 bases, with 6 bases between them. The CDR3 DNA sequence: TGTGCCAGCAGTGGGTACAATACGCAGTATTTT. Its translation: CASSGYNTQYF.

This chain links TRBV6-5 with TRBJ1-2; 10 nucleotides align to TRBD1. The CDR3 sequence is 13 residues long. The junction had 4 bases not matched to a gene; V was cut back by 4 bases and J by 8 bases. The germline V gene has CDR1 MNHEY and CDR2 SVGAGI. For the CDR3, the DNA is TGTGCCAGCAGTTTGACAGGGGGCGTAGGCTACACCTTC. Residues: CASSLTGGVGYTF.

The rearrangement uses TRBV5-1 and TRBJ2-2; D gene ambiguous. The V gene lost 0 bases and the J gene lost 6 bases, with 9 bases spanning the gap. Looked up from germline, CDR1 is SGHRS and CDR2 is YFSETQ. The CDR3 covers 14 residues. Written as DNA, the CDR3 is TGCGCCAGCAGCTTGGCCCCCTCGGCCGGGGAGCTGTTTTTT. This sequence encodes CASSLAPSAGELFF.

This chain connects TRBV6-5 to TRBJ2-7; 9 bases fit TRBD2. The CDR3 is 15 amino acids. The germline gives CDR1 MNHEY, CDR2 SVGAGI. The V gene end was trimmed by 5 bases and the J gene end by 7 bases; junction bases not matched to a gene: 12. This CDR3 is CASSRSGGVSWEQYF. The CDR3 bases are TGTGCCAGCAGTCGTAGCGGGGGAGTCTCGTGGGAGCAGTACTTC.

The rearrangement links TRBV25-1 to TRBJ1-2; 8 bases map to TRBD1. The CDR3 contains 14 residues. V shed 4 bases, J shed 0 bases, and the junction held 1 base outside the gene matches. CDR1 and CDR2 from the germline V gene are MGHDK and SYGVNS. The DNA for the CDR3 is TGTGCCAGCAGTGGGACAGGGCCTAACTATGGCTACACCTTC. It is translated as CASSGTGPNYGYTF.

V and J are TRBV29-1 and TRBJ1-1; D unclear. In germline, CDR1 is SQVTM, CDR2 ANQGSEA. The CDR3 consists of 12 residues. V was clipped by 1 base and J by 6 bases, with 9 bases between them. CDR3 DNA sequence: TGCAGCGTTGAAGGGAAAAAGGCTGAAGCTTTCTTT. It specifies CSVEGKKAEAFF.

This chain joins TRBV15 and TRBJ2-5; 8 bases match TRBD2. Germline CDR1 is LNHNV and CDR2 is YYDKDF (reference sequence). The CDR3 is 16 residues long. The trim removed 0 bases at V and 5 bases at J, leaving 8 bases unmatched. CDR3 protein: CATSRETGGRLETQYF. DNA for the CDR3: TGTGCCACCAGCAGAGAGACGGGGGGGCGCTTGGAGACCCAGTACTTC.

This clone was found a few times. The rearrangement links TRBV7-9 to TRBJ1-6, with 9 positions matching TRBD1. This CDR3 spans 15 amino acids. Germline V gene sequence: CDR1 SEHNR, CDR2 FQNEAQ (reference sequence). J lost 7 bases, V lost 8 bases, and 9 bases had no gene match. The CDR3 here is CASSLRDRDNSPLHF. CDR3 sequence (DNA): TGTGCCAGCTCCCTCCGGGACAGGGACAATTCACCCCTCCACTTT. The full variable domain, rest sourced from reference TRBV7-9 and TRBJ1-6, is DTGVSQNPRHKITKRGQNVTFRCDPISEHNRLYWYRQTLGQGPEFLTYFQNEAQLEKSRLLSDRFSAERPKGSFSTLEIQRTEQGDSAMYLCASSLRDRDNSPLHFGNGTRLTVT.

The chain employs TRBV29-1 and TRBJ1-2; 7 bases fit TRBD1. V lost 4 bases, J lost 8 bases, and 4 bases stayed unmatched. The CDR3 totals 11 residues. The germline gives CDR1 SQVTM, CDR2 ANQGSEA. This CDR3 reads CSVARGSGYTF. DNA for the CDR3: TGCAGCGTTGCCAGGGGGAGCGGCTACACCTTC.

This clone was counted between two and nine times. Other DNA sequences in the sample encode the same CDR3. The chain links TRBV29-1 to TRBJ1-1; D uncertain. This CDR3 region has 10 residues. CDR1 and CDR2 from the germline V gene are SQVTM and ANQGSEA. Here the CDR3 DNA reads TGCGGTGGGGAGAACACTGAAGCTTTCTTT. Protein sequence: CGGENTEAFF.

The chain uses TRBV5-1 and TRBJ1-2; D is undetermined. The length of the CDR3 is 14 residues. Germline CDR1 is SGHRS and CDR2 is YFSETQ. The ends were cut back, 0 bases at V and 4 bases at J, with 10 bases in the middle. CDR3 sequence: CASSLEADFYGYTF. In DNA, the CDR3 is TGCGCCAGCAGCTTGGAGGCAGACTTCTATGGCTACACCTTC.

This chain connects TRBV5-1 to TRBJ1-2; D is undetermined. This CDR3 has 14 residues. Trimming pared 0 bases from V and 4 bases from J, leaving 10 bases between. CDR1 is SGHRS, CDR2 YFSETQ, per germline. For the CDR3, the DNA is TGCGCCAGCAGCTTGGAGGATATAGCCTATGGCTACACCTTC. This encodes CASSLEDIAYGYTF.

Details on this clone: Additional DNA sequences in this sample encode the identical CDR3. V gene TRBV29-1 combines with J gene TRBJ1-3; the D gene is possibly TRBD1 (5 bases). Between the trimmed V and J ends, which lost 0 bases and 0 bases, there was a span of 12 bases. This CDR3 region has 16 residues. The V gene's germline CDR1 is SQVTM and CDR2 ANQGSEA. The CDR3 DNA follows: TGCAGCGTTGAAGATCCGTCCGGGGGCTCTGGAAACACCATATATTTT. Its protein is CSVEDPSGGSGNTIYF.

The chain is built from TRBV4-3 and TRBJ2-5; 9 nucleotides agree with TRBD1. The V gene's germline CDR1 is LGHNA and CDR2 YSLEER. V gave up 5 bases and J gave up 1 base; unmatched junction bases: 5. The CDR3 totals 15 residues. The CDR3 bases are TGCGCCAGCAGCAGGGGACAGGGTCCCCAAGAGACCCAGTACTTC. It specifies CASSRGQGPQETQYF.

This sequence joins TRBV7-2 and TRBJ1-6; D remains ambiguous. The CDR3 runs 16 residues. Germline values: CDR1 SGHTA, CDR2 FQGNSA. V was pared by 0 bases and J by 0 bases, with 6 bases between. CDR3 protein: CASSLAVSSYNSPLHF. The CDR3 DNA sequence: TGTGCCAGCAGCTTAGCGGTGAGCTCCTATAATTCACCCCTCCACTTT.

The chain is built from TRBV2 and TRBJ2-1; D uncertain. Per the germline V gene, CDR1 is SNHLY and CDR2 is FYNNEI. V dropped 8 bases and J dropped 5 bases, with 13 bases sitting between them. CDR3 size: 13 residues. CDR3 sequence (DNA): TGTGCCAGCTCATTCGGTCGGAACAATGAGCAGTTCTTC. Translated, it gives CASSFGRNNEQFF.

This clone was seen a handful of times. The rearrangement links TRBV5-1 to TRBJ2-5, with 7 bases that match TRBD1. Losses at the gene ends were 4 bases for V and 5 bases for J; bases not matched to a gene: 5. The V gene's germline CDR1 is SGHRS and CDR2 YFSETQ. The CDR3 spans 13 residues. The CDR3 DNA reads TGCGCCAGCAGCGCGGACAGGTCGGAGACCCAGTACTTC. It translates to CASSADRSETQYF.

In DNA, the CDR3 is TGTGCCAGCAGACGAGGGGGGGATGAGACCCAGTACTTC. Encoded protein: CASRRGGDETQYF. The genes are TRBV5-4 and TRBJ2-5; the D gene is possibly TRBD2 (7 bases). Germline values: CDR1 SGHNT, CDR2 YYREEE (reference sequence). The CDR3 consists of 13 residues. V shed 5 bases and J shed 5 bases, with 13 bases lying between them. Combining the CDR3 with reference TRBV5-4 and TRBJ2-5 gives the whole variable domain ETGVTQSPTHLIKTRGQQVTLRCSSQSGHNTVSWYQQALGQGPQFIFQYYREEENGRGNFPPRFSGLQFPNYSSELNVNALELDDSALYLCASRRGGDETQYFGPGTRLLVL.